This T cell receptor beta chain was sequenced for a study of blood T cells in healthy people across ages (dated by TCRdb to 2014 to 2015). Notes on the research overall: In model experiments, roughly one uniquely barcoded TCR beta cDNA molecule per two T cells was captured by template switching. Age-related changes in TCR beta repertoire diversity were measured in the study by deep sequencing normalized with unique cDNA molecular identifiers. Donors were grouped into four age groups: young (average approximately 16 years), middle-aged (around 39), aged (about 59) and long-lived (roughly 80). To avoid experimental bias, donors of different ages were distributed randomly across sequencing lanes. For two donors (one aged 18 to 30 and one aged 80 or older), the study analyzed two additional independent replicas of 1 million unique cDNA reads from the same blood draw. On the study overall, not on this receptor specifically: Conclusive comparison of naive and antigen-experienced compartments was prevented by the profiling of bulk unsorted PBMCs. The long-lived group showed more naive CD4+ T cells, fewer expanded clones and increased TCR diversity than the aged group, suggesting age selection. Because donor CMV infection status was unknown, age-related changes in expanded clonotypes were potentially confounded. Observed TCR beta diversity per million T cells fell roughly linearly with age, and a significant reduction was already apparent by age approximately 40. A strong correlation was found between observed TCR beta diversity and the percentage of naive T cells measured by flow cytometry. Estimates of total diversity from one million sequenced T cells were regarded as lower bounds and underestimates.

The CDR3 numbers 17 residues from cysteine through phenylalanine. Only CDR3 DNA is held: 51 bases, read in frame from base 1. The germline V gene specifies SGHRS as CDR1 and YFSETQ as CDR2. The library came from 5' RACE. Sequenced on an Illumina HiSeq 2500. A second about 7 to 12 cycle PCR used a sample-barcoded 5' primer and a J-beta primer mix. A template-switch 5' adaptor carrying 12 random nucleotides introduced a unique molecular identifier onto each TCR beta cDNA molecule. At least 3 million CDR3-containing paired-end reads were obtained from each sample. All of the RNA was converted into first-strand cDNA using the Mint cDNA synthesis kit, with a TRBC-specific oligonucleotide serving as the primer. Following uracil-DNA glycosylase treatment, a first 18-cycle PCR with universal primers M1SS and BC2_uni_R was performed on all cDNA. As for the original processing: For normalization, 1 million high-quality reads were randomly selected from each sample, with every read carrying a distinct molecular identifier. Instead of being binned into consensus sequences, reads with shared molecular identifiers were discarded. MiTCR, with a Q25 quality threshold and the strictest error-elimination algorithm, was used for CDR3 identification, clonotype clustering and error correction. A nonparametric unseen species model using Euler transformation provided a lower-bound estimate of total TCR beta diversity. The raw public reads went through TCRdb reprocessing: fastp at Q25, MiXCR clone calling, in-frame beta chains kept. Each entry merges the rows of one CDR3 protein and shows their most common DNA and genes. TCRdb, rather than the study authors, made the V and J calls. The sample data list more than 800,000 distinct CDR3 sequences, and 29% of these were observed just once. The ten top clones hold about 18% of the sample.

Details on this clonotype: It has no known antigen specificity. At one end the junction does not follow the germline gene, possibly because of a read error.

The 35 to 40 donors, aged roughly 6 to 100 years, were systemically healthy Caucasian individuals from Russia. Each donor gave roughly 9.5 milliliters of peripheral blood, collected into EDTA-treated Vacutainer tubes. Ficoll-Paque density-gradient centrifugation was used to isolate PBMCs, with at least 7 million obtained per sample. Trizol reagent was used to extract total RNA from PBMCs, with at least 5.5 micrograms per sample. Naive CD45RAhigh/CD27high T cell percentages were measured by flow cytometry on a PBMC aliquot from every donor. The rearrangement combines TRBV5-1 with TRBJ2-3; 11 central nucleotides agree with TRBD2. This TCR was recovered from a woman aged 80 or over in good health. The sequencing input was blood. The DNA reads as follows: TGCGCCAGTAGCGTCACTAGCGGGGGAACTAGCACAGATACGCGGTATTTT. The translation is CASSVTSGGTSTDTRYF.